This entry features one T cell receptor beta chain sequence. Its antigen is still unknown. The PCR ran on 60 Vbeta and 13 Jbeta primers. Assay used: immunoSEQ multiplex PCR; TCRdb lists only in-frame clones, some missing. The sample holds about 200,000 clones, around 85% seen once. The data belong to a study of cytomegalovirus exposure and HLA in healthy donors. Study outcomes and limitations: It has been reported that TCR beta sequences accurately predicted the HLA-A and HLA-B alleles of most subjects.

The sequencing input was PBMCs. The origin of this receptor is a woman between 45 and 60 years old in good health and CMV-seronegative.

The CDR3 region is CAWSSGRGSYEQYF. For the CDR3, the DNA is TGTGCCTGGAGTAGCGGGAGGGGCTCCTACGAGCAGTACTTC. The V gene is TRBV30, the J gene TRBJ2-7; 10 nucleotides match TRBD2. CDR1 and CDR2 (germline): GTSNPN, SVGIG (reference sequence). V shed 2 bases and J 0 bases; nucleotides not matched to a gene: 1. The CDR3 length is 14 residues.